One and the same sample provided the 15 T cell receptor beta chains below, sequenced in a study of early T cells in non-severe SARS-CoV-2 infection. Each CDR3 protein gets one entry after TCRdb re-called the 5' RACE reads with MiXCR. The repertoire has about 61,000 distinct CDR3 sequences, 11% of them found once; the top ten carry 1.7%. Material for sequencing was whole blood. The origin of the receptors is an adult who was a healthcare worker with PCR-confirmed SARS-CoV-2 infection or an uninfected control (not recorded which).

The chain recombines TRBV10-3 with TRBJ2-5, with 8 positions matching TRBD1. The CDR3 totals 12 residues. The germline CDR1 and CDR2 sequences are ENHRY and SYGVKD. J gave up 5 bases and V 10 bases, and 6 bases lay outside the gene matches. DNA of the CDR3: TGTGCCACGCAGGGGGCATGGGAGACCCAGTACTTC. This encodes CATQGAWETQYF.

This clonotype occurred many times. The chain uses TRBV9 and TRBJ2-1; 9 bases are a match to TRBD1. V was clipped by 0 bases and J by 5 bases; unmatched bases: 6. The CDR3 extends over 16 amino acids. Germline lookup yields CDR1 SGDLS and CDR2 YYNGEE. As DNA, the CDR3 is TGTGCCAGCAGCGTAGACGGGGACAGGGCAGACAATGAGCAGTTCTTC. This gives the protein CASSVDGDRADNEQFF. Full variable domain (missing parts from reference TRBV9 and TRBJ2-1): DSGVTQTPKHLITATGQRVTLRCSPRSGDLSVYWYQQSLDQGLQFLIQYYNGEERAKGNILERFSAQQFPDLHSELNLSSLELGDSALYFCASSVDGDRADNEQFFGPGTRLTVL.

This clonotype was detected a few times. This rearrangement joins TRBV10-3 to TRBJ2-7, with D perhaps TRBD2 (5 bases). Germline lookup yields CDR1 ENHRY and CDR2 SYGVKD. The V and J ends lost 2 bases and 0 bases respectively, with 11 bases between them. This CDR3 comprises 15 residues. The CDR3, as DNA: TGTGCCATCAGTGAGCGGGGTTCCAGCTCCTACGAGCAGTACTTC. Translated, it gives CAISERGSSSYEQYF.

The chain links TRBV20-1 to TRBJ2-7; TRBD2 matches at 8 bases. The CDR3 has 15 residues. V lost 5 bases to trimming and J lost 0 bases; unmatched junction nucleotides: 9. The V gene's germline CDR1 is DFQATT and CDR2 SNEGSKA (reference sequence). CDR3 nucleotide sequence: TGCAGTGCTCCCCTACGGGGGGGCAACTCCTACGAGCAGTACTTC. Residues: CSAPLRGGNSYEQYF.

Ten or more counts support this clonotype. V usage is TRBV5-5 and J usage is TRBJ1-6; TRBD1 matches 7 bases. In germline, CDR1 is SGHKS, CDR2 YYEKEE (reference sequence). After removal of 4 bases from V and 10 bases from J, the junction contained 8 bases not matched to a gene. The CDR3 runs 14 residues. CDR3 nucleotide sequence: TGTGCCAGCAGCGCCCAGGGGGGGGCATCACCCCTCCACTTT. Residues: CASSAQGGASPLHF.

This clonotype has a count of ten or more. The genes are TRBV12-5 and TRBJ2-1; D may be TRBD2 (6 bases). CDR3 size: 14 residues. Germline-derived CDR1 and CDR2 are LGHNT and FRNRAP. V gave up 2 bases and J gave up 7 bases, with 12 bases separating them. The CDR3 coding sequence is TGTGCTAGTGGTTTGCCGGGACTGCTAAATGAGCAGTTCTTC. As protein: CASGLPGLLNEQFF.

This clonotype was seen at least ten times. The chain joins TRBV29-1 to TRBJ1-2; D is undetermined. V lost 1 base and J 9 bases, leaving 0 bases between the germline ends. In germline, CDR1 is SQVTM, CDR2 ANQGSEA. The CDR3 is 8 amino acids. DNA of the CDR3: TGCAGCGTTGAAGGCTACACCTTC. It yields the protein CSVEGYTF.

V is TRBV29-1 and J is TRBJ2-3, with 8 bases matching TRBD1. Germline V gene lookup returns CDR1 SQVTM and CDR2 ANQGSEA. The J segment lost 3 bases and the V segment lost 6 bases, leaving 8 bases of the junction unmatched. The CDR3 has 14 residues. The CDR3 protein is CSVLLGTGTDTQYF. DNA of the CDR3: TGCAGCGTCCTGCTGGGGACAGGTACAGATACGCAGTATTTT.

The V and J genes are TRBV6-5 and TRBJ1-3; no reliable D call. V was cut by 6 bases and J by 3 bases, with 6 bases left in between. The CDR3 totals 12 residues. The germline CDR1 and CDR2 sequences are MNHEY and SVGAGI. In DNA form, the CDR3 reads TGTGCCAGCAGGGGGTTTGGAAACACCATATATTTT. Amino acids: CASRGFGNTIYF.

The chain employs TRBV28 and TRBJ1-5; 7 nucleotides agree with TRBD1. The CDR3 runs to 13 residues. The junction had 4 bases not matched to a gene; V was cut back by 5 bases and J by 6 bases. Germline CDR1 MDHEN, CDR2 SYDVKM. The CDR3 protein is CASSDRVSQPQHF. The CDR3 DNA sequence: TGTGCCAGCAGTGACAGGGTCAGTCAGCCCCAGCATTTT.

This chain links TRBV20-1 with TRBJ2-5; D is uncertain. CDR3 length equals 13 residues. The germline CDR1 and CDR2 sequences are DFQATT and SNEGSKA (reference sequence). Between the trimmed V and J ends, which lost 3 bases and 2 bases, there was a span of 10 bases. The CDR3 DNA sequence: TGCAGTGCTAGGTTGGCACCTCAAGAGACCCAGTACTTC. It is translated as CSARLAPQETQYF.

There are a few counts of this clonotype. The rearrangement links TRBV7-2 to TRBJ1-1; D gene ambiguous. CDR3 length: 11 amino acids. Germline CDR1 reads SGHTA; CDR2 reads FQGNSA. The V end was cut by 2 bases, the J end by 7 bases, with 5 bases between. This chain's CDR3 is CASSLLFEAFF. CDR3 DNA sequence: TGTGCCAGCAGCTTACTATTTGAAGCTTTCTTT.

This clonotype appeared many times. This chain links TRBV7-2 with TRBJ2-1; 7 nucleotides align to TRBD1. CDR3 length: 16 amino acids. The germline CDR1 and CDR2 sequences are SGHTA and FQGNSA. V lost 2 bases and J lost 6; bases outside the gene matches: 10. As DNA, the CDR3 is TGTGCCAGCAGCTTAAGCGAACGGGCAGGGGGCAATGAGCAGTTCTTC. Translation gives CASSLSERAGGNEQFF. Complete variable domain (other parts from reference TRBV7-2 and TRBJ2-1): GAGVSQSPSNKVTEKGKDVELRCDPISGHTALYWYRQSLGQGLEFLIYFQGNSAPDKSGLPSDRFSAERTGGSVSTLTIQRTQQEDSAVYLCASSLSERAGGNEQFFGPGTRLTVL.

V usage is TRBV10-1 and J usage is TRBJ2-2, with a possible D match to TRBD2 (6 bases). This CDR3 is built from 19 residues. V shed 2 bases and J shed 2 bases, with 21 bases lying between them. Per the germline V gene, CDR1 is WNHNN and CDR2 is SYGVQD (reference sequence). CDR3 nucleotides: TGCGCCAGCAGTGAGCCGCGACTTAGACAGCGGGCCAACACCGGGGAGCTGTTTTTT. As protein: CASSEPRLRQRANTGELFF.

The chain carries TRBV12-3 or TRBV12-4 and TRBJ1-4; D is ambiguous. CDR3 size: 15 residues. V lost 5 bases, J lost 5 bases, and 15 bases lay in between. The CDR3 here is CASSPREGGNEKLFF. Written as DNA, the CDR3 is TGTGCCAGCAGTCCCCGGGAGGGAGGGAATGAAAAACTGTTTTTT.